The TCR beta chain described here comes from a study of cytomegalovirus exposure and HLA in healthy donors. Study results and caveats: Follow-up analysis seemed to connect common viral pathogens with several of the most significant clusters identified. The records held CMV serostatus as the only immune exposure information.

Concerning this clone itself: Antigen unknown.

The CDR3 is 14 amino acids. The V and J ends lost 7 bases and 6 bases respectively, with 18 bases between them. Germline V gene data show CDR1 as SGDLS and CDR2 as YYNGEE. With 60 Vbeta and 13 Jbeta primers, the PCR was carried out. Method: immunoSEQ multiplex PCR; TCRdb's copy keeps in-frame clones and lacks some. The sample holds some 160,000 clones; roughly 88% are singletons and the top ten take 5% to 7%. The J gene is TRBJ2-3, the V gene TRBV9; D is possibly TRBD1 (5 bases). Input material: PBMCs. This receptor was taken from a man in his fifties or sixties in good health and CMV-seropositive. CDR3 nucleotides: TGTGCCAGCTCCATCTTGTGGGGCGGCGATACGCAGTATTTT. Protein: CASSILWGGDTQYF.